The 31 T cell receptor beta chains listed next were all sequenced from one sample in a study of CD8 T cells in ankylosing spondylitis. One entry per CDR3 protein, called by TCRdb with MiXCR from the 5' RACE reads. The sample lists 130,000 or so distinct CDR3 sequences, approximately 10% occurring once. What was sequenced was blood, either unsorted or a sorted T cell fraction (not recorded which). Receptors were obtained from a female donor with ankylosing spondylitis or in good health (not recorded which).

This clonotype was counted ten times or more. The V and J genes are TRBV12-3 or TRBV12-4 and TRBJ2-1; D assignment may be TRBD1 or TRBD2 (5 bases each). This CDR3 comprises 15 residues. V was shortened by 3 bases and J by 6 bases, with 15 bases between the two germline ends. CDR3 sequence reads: CASSLGPFPGNEQFF. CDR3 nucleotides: TGTGCCAGCAGTTTGGGACCTTTCCCTGGCAATGAGCAGTTCTTC.

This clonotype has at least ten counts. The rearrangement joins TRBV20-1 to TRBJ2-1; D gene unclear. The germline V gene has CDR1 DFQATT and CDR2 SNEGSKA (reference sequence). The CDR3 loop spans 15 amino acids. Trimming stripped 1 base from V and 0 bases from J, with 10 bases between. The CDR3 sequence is CSARGTAYSYNEQFF. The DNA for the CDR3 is TGCAGTGCTAGAGGAACGGCCTACTCCTACAATGAGCAGTTCTTC.

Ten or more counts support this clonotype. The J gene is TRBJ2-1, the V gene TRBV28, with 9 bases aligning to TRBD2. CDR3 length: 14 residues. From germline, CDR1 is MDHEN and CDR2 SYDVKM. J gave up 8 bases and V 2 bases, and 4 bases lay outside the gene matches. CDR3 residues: CASSLTGLAYEQFF. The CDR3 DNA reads TGTGCCAGCAGTTTAACGGGACTAGCCTATGAGCAGTTCTTC.

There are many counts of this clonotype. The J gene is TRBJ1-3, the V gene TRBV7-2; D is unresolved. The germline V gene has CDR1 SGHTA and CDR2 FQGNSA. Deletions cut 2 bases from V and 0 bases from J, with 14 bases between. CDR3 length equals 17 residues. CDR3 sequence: CASSLQSGLSSGNTIYF. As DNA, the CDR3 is TGTGCCAGCAGCTTACAGAGTGGACTGAGCTCTGGAAACACCATATATTTT.

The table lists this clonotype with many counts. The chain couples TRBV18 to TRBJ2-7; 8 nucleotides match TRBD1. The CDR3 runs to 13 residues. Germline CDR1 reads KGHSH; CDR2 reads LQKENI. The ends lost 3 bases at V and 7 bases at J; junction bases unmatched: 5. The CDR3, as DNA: TGTGCCAGCTCACCCATGGACAGGGAAGAGCAGTACTTC. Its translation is CASSPMDREEQYF.

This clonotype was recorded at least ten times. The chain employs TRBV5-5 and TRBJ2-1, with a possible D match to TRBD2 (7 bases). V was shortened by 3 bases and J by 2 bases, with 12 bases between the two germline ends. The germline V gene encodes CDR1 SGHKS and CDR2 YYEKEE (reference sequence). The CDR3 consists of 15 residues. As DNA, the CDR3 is TGTGCCAGCAGCTCGGGGGGCTTTACCTACAATGAGCAGTTCTTC. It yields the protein CASSSGGFTYNEQFF.

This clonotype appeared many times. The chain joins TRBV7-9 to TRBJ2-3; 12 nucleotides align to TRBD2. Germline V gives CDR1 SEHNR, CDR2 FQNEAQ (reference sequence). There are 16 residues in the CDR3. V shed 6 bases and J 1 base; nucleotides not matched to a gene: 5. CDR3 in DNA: TGTGCCAGCAGTAGACTAGCGGGAGCGGGCACAGATACGCAGTATTTT. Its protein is CASSRLAGAGTDTQYF.

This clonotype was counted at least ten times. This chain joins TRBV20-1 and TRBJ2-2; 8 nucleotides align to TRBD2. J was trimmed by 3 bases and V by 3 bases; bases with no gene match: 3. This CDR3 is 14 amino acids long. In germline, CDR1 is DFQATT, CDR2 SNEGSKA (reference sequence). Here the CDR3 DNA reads TGCAGTGCTAGCGGGGGGGCCGACACCGGGGAGCTGTTTTTT. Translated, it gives CSASGGADTGELFF.

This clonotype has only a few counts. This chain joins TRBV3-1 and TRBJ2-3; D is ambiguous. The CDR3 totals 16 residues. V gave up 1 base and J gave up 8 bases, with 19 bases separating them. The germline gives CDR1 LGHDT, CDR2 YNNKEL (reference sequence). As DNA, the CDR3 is TGTGCCAGCAGCCAAGGAGACGGCGGAGAGTGGGGTACGCAGTATTTT. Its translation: CASSQGDGGEWGTQYF.

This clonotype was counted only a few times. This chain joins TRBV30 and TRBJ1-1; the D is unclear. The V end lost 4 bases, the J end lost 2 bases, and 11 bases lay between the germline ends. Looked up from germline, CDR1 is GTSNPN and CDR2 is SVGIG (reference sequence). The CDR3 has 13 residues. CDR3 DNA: TGTGCCTGGACGGTTATCCGTAACACTGAAGCTTTCTTT. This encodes CAWTVIRNTEAFF.

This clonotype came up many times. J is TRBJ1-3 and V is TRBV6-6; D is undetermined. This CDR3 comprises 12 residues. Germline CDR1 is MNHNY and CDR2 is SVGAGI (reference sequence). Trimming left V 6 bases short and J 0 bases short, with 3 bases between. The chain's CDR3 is CASRDSGNTIYF. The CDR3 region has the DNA TGTGCCAGCAGAGACTCTGGAAACACCATATATTTT.

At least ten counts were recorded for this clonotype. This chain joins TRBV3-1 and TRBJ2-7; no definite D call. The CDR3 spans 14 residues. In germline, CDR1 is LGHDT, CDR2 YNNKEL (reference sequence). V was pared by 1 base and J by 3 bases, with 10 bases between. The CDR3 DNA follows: TGTGCCAGCAGCCAAGTCCACAAATACTACGAGCAGTACTTC. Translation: CASSQVHKYYEQYF.

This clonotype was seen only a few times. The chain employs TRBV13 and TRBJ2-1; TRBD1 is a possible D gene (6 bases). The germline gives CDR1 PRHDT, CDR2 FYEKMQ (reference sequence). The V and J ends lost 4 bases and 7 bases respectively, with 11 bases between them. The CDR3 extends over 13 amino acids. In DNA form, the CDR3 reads TGTGCCAGCAGCTATCGGGACACAAATGAGCAGTTCTTC. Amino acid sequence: CASSYRDTNEQFF.

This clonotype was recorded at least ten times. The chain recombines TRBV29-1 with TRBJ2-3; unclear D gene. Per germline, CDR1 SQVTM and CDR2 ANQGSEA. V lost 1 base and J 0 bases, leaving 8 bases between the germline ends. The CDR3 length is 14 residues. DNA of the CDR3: TGCAGCGTTGAAGCAGGTACTAGCACAGATACGCAGTATTTT. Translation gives CSVEAGTSTDTQYF.

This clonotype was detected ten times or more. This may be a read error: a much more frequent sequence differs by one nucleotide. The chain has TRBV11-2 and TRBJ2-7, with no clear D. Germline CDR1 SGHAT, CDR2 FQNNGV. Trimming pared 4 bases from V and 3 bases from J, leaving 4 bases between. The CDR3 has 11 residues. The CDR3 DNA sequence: TGTGCCAGCAGCTCCAACTACGAGCAGTACTTC. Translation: CASSSNYEQYF. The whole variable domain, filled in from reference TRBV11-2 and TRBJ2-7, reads EAGVAQSPRYKIIEKRQSVAFWCNPISGHATLYWYQQILGQGPKLLIQFQNNGVVDDSQLPKDRFSAERLKGVDSTLKIQPAKLEDSAVYLCASSSNYEQYFGPGTRLTVT.

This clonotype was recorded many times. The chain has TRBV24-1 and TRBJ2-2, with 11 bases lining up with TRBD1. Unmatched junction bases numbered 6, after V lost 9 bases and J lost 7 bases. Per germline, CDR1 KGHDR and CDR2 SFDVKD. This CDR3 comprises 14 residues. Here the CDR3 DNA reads TGTGCCACCTCGGGACAGGGGGTGATCGGGGAGCTGTTTTTT. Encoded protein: CATSGQGVIGELFF.

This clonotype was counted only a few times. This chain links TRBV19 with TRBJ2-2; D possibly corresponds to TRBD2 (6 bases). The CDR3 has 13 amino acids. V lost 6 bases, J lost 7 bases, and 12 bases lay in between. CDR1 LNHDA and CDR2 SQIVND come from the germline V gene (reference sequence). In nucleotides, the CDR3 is TGTGCCAGTAGGGAGGGCCAGGACGGGGAGCTGTTTTTT. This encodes CASREGQDGELFF.

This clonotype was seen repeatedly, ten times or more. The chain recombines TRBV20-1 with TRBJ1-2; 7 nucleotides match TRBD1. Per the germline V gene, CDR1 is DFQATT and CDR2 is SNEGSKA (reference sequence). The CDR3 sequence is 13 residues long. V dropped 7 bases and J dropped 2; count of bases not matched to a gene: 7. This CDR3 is CSGRGGTNYGYTF. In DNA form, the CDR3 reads TGCAGTGGTCGAGGGGGCACGAACTATGGCTACACCTTC.

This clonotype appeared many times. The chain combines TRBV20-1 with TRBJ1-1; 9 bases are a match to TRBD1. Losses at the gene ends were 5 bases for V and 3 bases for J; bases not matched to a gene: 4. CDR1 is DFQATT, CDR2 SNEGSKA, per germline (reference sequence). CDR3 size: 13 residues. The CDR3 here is CSARTGGHTEAFF. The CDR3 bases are TGCAGTGCTCGAACAGGGGGCCACACTGAAGCTTTCTTT.

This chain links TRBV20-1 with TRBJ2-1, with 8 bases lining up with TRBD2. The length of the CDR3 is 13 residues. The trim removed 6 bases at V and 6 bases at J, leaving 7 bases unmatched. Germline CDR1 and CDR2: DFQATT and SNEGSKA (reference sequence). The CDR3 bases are TGCAGTGCCCTTCTAGCGGGCCTCAATGAGCAGTTCTTC. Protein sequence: CSALLAGLNEQFF.

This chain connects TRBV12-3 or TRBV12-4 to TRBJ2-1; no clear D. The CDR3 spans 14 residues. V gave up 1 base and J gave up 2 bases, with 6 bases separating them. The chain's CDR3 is CASSLGAPYNEQFF. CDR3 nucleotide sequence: TGTGCCAGCAGTTTAGGGGCCCCCTACAATGAGCAGTTCTTC.

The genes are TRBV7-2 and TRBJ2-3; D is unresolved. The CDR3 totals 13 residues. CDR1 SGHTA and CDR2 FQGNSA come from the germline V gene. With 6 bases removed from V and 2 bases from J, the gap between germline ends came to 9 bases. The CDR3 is CASRPRDTDTQYF. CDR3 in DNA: TGTGCCAGCAGGCCTCGTGACACAGATACGCAGTATTTT.

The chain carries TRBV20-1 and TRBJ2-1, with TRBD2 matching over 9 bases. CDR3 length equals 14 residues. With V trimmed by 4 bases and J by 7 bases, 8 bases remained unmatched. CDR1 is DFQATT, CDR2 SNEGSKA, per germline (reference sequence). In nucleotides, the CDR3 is TGCAGTGCTATGGCTAGCGGGAATATAAATGAGCAGTTCTTC. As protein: CSAMASGNINEQFF.

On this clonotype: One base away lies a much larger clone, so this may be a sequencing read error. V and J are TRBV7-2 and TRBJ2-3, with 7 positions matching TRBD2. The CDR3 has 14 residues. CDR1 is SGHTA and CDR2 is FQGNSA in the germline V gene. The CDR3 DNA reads TGTGCCAGCAGCCTGGGACTAATCACAGATACGCAGTGTTTT. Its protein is CASSLGLITDTQCF.

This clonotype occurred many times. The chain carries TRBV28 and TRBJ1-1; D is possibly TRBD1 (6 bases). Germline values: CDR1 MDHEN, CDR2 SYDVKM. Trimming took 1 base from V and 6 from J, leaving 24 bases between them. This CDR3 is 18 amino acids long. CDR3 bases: TGTGCCAGCAGTTTATTGGGGTATAAGGGGGTGGGGTTTGCTGAAGCTTTCTTT. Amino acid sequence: CASSLLGYKGVGFAEAFF. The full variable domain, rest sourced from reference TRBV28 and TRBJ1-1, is DVKVTQSSRYLVKRTGEKVFLECVQDMDHENMFWYRQDPGLGLRLIYFSYDVKMKEKGDIPEGYSVSREKKERFSLILESASTNQTSMYLCASSLLGYKGVGFAEAFFGQGTRLTVV.

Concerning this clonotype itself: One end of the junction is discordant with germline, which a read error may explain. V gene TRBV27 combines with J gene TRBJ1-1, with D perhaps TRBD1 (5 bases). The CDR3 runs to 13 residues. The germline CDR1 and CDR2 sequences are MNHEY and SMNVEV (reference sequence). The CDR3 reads CASINWGASQAFF. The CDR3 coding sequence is TGTGCCAGCATCAACTGGGGCGCTTCTCAAGCGTTCTTT.

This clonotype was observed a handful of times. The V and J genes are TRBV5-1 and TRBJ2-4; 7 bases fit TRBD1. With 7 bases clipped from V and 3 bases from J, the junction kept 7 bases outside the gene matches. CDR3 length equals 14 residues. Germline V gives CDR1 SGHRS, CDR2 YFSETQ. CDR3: CASGFGTDKNIQYF. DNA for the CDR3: TGCGCCAGCGGTTTTGGGACAGACAAAAACATTCAGTACTTC.

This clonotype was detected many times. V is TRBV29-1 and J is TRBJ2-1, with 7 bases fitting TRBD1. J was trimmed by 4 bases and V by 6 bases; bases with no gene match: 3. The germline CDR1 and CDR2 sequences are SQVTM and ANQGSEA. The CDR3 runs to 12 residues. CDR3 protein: CSVKTGYNEQFF. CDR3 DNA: TGCAGCGTGAAGACAGGGTACAATGAGCAGTTCTTC.

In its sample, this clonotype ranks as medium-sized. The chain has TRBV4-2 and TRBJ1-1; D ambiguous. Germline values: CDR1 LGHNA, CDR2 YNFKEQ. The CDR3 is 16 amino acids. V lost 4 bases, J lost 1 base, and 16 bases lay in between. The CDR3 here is CASSPLIRSPNTEAFF. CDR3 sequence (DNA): TGTGCCAGCAGCCCCCTAATCAGGTCTCCGAACACTGAAGCTTTCTTT.

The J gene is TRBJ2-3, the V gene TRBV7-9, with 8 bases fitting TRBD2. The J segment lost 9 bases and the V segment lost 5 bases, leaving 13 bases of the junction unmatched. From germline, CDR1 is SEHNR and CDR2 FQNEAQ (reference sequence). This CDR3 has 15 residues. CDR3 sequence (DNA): TGTGCCAGCAGCACCTTGCCGGGAGGGCCGGGGACGCAGTATTTT. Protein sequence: CASSTLPGGPGTQYF.

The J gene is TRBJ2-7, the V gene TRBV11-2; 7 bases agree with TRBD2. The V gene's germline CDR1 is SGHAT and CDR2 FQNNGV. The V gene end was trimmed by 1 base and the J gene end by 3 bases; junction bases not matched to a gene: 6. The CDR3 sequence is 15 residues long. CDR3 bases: TGTGCCAGCAGCTTAGTCTGGGAGGGCAACTACGAGCAGTACTTC. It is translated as CASSLVWEGNYEQYF.